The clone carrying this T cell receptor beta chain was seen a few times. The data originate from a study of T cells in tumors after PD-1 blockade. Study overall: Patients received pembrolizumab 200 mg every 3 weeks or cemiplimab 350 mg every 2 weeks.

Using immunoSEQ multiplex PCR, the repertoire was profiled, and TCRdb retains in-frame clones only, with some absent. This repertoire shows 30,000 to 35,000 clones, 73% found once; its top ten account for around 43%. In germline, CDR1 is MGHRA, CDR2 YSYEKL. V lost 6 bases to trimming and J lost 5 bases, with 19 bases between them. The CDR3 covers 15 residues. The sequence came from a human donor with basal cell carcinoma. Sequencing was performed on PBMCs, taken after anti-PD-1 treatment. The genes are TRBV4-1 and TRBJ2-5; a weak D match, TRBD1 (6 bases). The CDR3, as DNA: TGCGCCAGCAGAATGACAGGAGCCCTTTTGGAGACCCAGTACTTC. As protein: CASRMTGALLETQYF.